This T cell receptor beta chain emerged from a study of blood T cell repertoires in COVID-19. Study-wide context: Some COVID-19 samples were acute and others convalescent; all came from the United States, Italy and Spain. The cDNA or gDNA used as material had been derived from T cells, B-cell-depleted T cells, or PBMCs.

The CDR3 spans 15 residues. V was pared by 5 bases and J by 2 bases, with 12 bases between. Germline values: CDR1 SEHNR, CDR2 FQNEAQ (reference sequence). Authors' processing steps: Researchers report that nucleated cell counts were estimated from reference gene primer amplification. The table came from immunoSEQ multiplex PCR; TCRdb's copy has only in-frame clones and leaves some out. V, J and clone size derive from that table, while D and trimming were established from the DNA sequence. Here the sample spans approximately 120,000 clones, roughly four fifths being singletons. The receptor was isolated from a man between 60 and 75 years old with acute or convalescent COVID-19. The sequenced sample consisted of peripheral blood. This chain joins TRBV7-9 and TRBJ1-4; no reliable D call. The CDR3 DNA reads TGTGCCAGCAGCCCCGGGTCCACCACTAATGAAAAACTGTTTTTT. As protein: CASSPGSTTNEKLFF.